This T cell receptor beta chain was sequenced for a study of TIL therapy for anti-PD-1-resistant metastatic lung cancer. The immunoSEQ assay was v3. Method: immunoSEQ multiplex PCR; TCRdb's copy keeps in-frame clones and lacks some. This sample has approximately 60,000 clones, with around 70% found just once. Time point: pre-treatment sample, taken before nivolumab and TIL therapy. Germline V gene lookup returns CDR1 SGHTA and CDR2 FQGTGA. This CDR3 comprises 14 residues. V lost 6 bases, J lost 0 bases, and 11 bases lay in between. This clone was detected a few times. Sequencing was performed on blood, taken at baseline. The origin of this receptor is a person aged 25 to 85 with non-small cell lung cancer. V and J are TRBV7-3 and TRBJ1-1, with a weak D call TRBD1 (6 bases). CDR3 loop: CASRAGTLNTEAFF. The CDR3, as DNA: TGTGCCAGCAGGGCCGGGACATTGAACACTGAAGCTTTCTTT.